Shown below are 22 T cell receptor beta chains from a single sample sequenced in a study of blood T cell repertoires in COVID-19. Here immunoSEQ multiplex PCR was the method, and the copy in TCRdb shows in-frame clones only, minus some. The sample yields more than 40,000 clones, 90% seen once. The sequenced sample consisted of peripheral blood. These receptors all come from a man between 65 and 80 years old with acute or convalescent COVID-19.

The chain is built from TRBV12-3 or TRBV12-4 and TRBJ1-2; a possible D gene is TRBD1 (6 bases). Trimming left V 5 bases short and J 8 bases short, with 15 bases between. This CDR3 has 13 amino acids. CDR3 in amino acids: CASSPSTGAGYTF. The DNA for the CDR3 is TGTGCCAGCAGTCCCTCGACAGGAGCGGGCTACACCTTC.

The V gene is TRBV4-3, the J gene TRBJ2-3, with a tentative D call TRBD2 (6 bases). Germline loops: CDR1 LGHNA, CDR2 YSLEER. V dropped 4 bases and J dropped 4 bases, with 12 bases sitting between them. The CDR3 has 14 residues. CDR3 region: CASSPTSGADTQYF. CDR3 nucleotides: TGCGCCAGCAGCCCGACTAGTGGGGCAGATACGCAGTATTTT.

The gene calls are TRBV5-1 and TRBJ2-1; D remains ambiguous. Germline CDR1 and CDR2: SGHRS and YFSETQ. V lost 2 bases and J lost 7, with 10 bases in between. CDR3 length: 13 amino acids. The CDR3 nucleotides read TGCGCCAGCAGCTTTTCTGGAGAAAATGAGCAGTTCTTC. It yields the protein CASSFSGENEQFF.

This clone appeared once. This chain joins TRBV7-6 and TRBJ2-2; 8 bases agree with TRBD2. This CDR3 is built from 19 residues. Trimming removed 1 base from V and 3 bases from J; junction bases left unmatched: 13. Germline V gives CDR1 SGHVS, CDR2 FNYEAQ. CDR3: CASSLEAPWRTSHTGELFF. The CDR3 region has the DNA TGTGCCAGCAGCTTAGAAGCCCCGTGGAGGACTAGCCACACCGGGGAGCTGTTTTTT.

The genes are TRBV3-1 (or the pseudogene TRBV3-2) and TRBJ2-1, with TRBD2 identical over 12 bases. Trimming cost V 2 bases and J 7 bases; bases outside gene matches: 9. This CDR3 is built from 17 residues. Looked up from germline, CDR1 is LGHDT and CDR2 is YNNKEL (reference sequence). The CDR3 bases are TGTGCCAGCAGCCAACAACCTAGCGGGGGGGCCTCAAATGAGCAGTTCTTC. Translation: CASSQQPSGGASNEQFF.

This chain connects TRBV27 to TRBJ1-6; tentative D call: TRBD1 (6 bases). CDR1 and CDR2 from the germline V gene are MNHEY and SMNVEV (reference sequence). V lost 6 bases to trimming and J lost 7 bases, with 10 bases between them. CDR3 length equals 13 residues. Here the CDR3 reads CASRQTGNSPLHF. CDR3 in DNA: TGTGCCAGCAGACAGACAGGCAATTCACCCCTCCACTTT.

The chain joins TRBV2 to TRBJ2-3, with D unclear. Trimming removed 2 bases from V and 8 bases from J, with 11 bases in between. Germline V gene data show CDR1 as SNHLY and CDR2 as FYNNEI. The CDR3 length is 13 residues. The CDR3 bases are TGTGCCAGCAGTGAATCTCTAGTGGGTACGCAGTATTTT. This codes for CASSESLVGTQYF. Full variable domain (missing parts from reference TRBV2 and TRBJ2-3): EPEVTQTPSHQVTQMGQEVILRCVPISNHLYFYWYRQILGQKVEFLVSFYNNEISEKSEIFDDQFSVERPDGSNFTLKIRSTKLEDSAMYFCASSESLVGTQYFGPGTRLTVL.

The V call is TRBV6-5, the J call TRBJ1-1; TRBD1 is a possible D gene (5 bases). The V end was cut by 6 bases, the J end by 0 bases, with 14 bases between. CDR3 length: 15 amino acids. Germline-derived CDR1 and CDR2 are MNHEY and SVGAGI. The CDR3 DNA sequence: TGTGCCAGCAGGCCCGGGGGGAGCATGAACACTGAAGCTTTCTTT. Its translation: CASRPGGSMNTEAFF.

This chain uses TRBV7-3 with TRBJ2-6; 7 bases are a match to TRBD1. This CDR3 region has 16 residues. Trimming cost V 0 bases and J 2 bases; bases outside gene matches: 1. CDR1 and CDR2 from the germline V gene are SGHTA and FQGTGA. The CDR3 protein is CASSLTGGAGANVLTF. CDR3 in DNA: TGTGCCAGCAGCTTAACAGGGGGCGCTGGGGCCAACGTCCTGACTTTC.

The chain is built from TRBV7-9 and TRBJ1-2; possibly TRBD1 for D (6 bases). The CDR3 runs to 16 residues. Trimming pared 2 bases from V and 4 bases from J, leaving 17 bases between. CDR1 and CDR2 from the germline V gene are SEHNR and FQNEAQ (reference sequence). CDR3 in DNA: TGTGCCAGCAGCTTATTATTGCCGGGACAAATCTATGGCTACACCTTC. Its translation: CASSLLLPGQIYGYTF.

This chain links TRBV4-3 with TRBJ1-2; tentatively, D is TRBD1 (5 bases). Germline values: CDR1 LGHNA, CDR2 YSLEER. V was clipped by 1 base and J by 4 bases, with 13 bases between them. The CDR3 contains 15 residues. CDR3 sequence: CASSQVIRQPYGYTF. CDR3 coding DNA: TGCGCCAGCAGCCAAGTCATCCGACAGCCCTATGGCTACACCTTC.

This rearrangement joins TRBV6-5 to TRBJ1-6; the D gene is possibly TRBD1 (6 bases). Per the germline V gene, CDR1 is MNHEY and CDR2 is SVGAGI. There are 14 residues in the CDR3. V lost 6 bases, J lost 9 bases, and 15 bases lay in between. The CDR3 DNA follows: TGTGCCAGCAGCATAACAGGGATCGGTTCACCCCTCCACTTT. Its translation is CASSITGIGSPLHF.

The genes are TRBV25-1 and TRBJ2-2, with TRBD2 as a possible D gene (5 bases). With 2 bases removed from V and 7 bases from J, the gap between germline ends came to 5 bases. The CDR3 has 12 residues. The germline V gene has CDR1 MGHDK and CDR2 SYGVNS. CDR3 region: CASSEGSGELFF. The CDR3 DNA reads TGTGCCAGCAGTGAAGGGAGCGGGGAGCTGTTTTTT. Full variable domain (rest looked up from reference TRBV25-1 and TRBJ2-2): EADIYQTPRYLVIGTGKKITLECSQTMGHDKMYWYQQDPGMELHLIHYSYGVNSTEKGDLSSESTVSRIRTEHFPLTLESARPSHTSQYLCASSEGSGELFFGEGSRLTVL.

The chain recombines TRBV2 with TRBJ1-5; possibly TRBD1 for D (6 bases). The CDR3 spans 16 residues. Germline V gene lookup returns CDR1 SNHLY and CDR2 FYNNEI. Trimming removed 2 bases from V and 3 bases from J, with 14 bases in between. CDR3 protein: CASSEIETGSNQPQHF. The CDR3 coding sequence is TGTGCCAGCAGTGAAATAGAGACAGGATCCAATCAGCCCCAGCATTTT.

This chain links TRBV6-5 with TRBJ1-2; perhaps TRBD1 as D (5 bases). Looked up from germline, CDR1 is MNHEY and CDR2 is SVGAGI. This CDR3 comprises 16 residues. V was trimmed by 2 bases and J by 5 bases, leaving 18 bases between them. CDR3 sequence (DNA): TGTGCCAGCAGTTACGGCGGGGGAGGGCTGCAGTATGGCTACACCTTC. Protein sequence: CASSYGGGGLQYGYTF.

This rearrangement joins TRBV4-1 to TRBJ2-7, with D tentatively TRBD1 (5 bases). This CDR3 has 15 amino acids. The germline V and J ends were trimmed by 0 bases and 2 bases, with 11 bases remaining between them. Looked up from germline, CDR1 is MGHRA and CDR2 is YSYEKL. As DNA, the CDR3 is TGCGCCAGCAGCCAAGATGAGACAGCAACCTACGAGCAGTACTTC. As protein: CASSQDETATYEQYF.

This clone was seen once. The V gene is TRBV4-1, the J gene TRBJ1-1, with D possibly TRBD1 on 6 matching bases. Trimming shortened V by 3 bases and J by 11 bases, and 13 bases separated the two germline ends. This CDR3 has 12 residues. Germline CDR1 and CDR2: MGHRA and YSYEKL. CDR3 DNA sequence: TGCGCCAGCAGCCAGAATACAGGGTCCGCTTTCTTT. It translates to CASSQNTGSAFF.

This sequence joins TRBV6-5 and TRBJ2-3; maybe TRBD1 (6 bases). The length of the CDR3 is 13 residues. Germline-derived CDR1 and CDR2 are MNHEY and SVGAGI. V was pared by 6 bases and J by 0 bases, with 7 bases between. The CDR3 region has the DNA TGTGCCAGCAGGGACAGAAGCACAGATACGCAGTATTTT. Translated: CASRDRSTDTQYF.

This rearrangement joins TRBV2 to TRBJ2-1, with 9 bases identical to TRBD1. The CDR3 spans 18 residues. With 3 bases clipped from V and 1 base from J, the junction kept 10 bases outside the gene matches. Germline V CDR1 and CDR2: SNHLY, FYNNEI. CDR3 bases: TGTGCCAGCAGTGAGATGATAGGACAGGGGCTATCCTACAATGAGCAGTTCTTC. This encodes CASSEMIGQGLSYNEQFF.

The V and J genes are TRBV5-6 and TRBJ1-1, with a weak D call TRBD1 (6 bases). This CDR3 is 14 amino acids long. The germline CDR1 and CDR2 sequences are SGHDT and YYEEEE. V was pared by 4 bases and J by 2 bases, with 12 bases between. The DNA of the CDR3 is TGTGCCAGCAGCCCCCTGACAGGAAACACTGAAGCTTTCTTT. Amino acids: CASSPLTGNTEAFF.

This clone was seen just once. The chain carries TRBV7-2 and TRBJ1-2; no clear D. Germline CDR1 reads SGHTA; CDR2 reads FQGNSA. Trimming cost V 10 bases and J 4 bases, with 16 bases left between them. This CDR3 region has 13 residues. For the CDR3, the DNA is TGTGCCACTAGGTCGGGTAGCCCCTATGGCTACACCTTC. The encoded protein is CATRSGSPYGYTF. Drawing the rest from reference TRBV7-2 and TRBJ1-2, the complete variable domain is GAGVSQSPSNKVTEKGKDVELRCDPISGHTALYWYRQSLGQGLEFLIYFQGNSAPDKSGLPSDRFSAERTGGSVSTLTIQRTQQEDSAVYLCATRSGSPYGYTFGSGTRLTVV.

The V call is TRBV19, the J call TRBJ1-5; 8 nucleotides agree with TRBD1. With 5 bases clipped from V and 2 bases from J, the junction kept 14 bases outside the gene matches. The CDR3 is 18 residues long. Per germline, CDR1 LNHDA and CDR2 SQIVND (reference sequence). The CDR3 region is CASSEGLQGARGNQPQHF. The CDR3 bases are TGTGCCAGTAGTGAGGGGCTGCAGGGGGCCCGGGGCAATCAGCCCCAGCATTTT.